A selection of T cell receptor beta chains follows, all from one sample in a study of spatial heterogeneity in lung cancer. TCRdb redid the calling of the 5' RACE reads with MiXCR, one entry per CDR3 protein. This sample has about 6,000 distinct CDR3 sequences, with 14% found just once. Sequencing was performed on lung tumor tissue, taken at surgery. Receptors originate from a male donor with early-stage non-small cell lung cancer. Both conserved end residues are part of each CDR3. The D gene is left open where the match is weak. Expanded clones get a size class; other rows say once, few or many, or leave the size out.

clone size	V gene	J gene	D gene	CDR3 DNA	CDR3 protein
medium-sized	TRBV28	TRBJ1-1	NA	TGTGCCAGCAGCTCGGGTTCCAGAAACACTGAAGCTTTCTTT	CASSSGSRNTEAFF
medium-sized	TRBV5-1	TRBJ2-3	NA	TGCGCCAGCAGCTTGGCGGACGGGAGTAGGGCAGATACGCAGTATTTT	CASSLADGSRADTQYF
many	TRBV6-5	TRBJ2-5	TRBD2	TGTGCCAGCAGTTACCGCCCCGGACTAGCGGGAGAGGAGGAGACCCAGTACTTC	CASSYRPGLAGEEETQYF
NA	TRBV5-1	TRBJ1-2	TRBD1	TGCGCCAGCAGCCTGACACAGGGGACCTATGGCTACACCTTC	CASSLTQGTYGYTF
NA	TRBV20-1	TRBJ2-3	TRBD2	TGCAGTGCTAAAAGCGGGGCGGAAGATTTAGATACGCAGTATTTT	CSAKSGAEDLDTQYF
medium-sized	TRBV20-1	TRBJ2-3	NA	TGCAGTGCTAGAGATCCGTGGGAAGGCGGGAGCACAGATACGCAGTATTTT	CSARDPWEGGSTDTQYF
many	TRBV18	TRBJ2-7	TRBD2	TGTGCCAGCTCACCGACTAGCGGGAGTAGGTCCTACGAGCAGTACTTC	CASSPTSGSRSYEQYF
medium-sized	TRBV10-3	TRBJ1-1	NA	TGTGCCAGCGCACAAATTTTGAACACTGAAGCTTTCTTT	CASAQILNTEAFF
medium-sized	TRBV20-1	TRBJ2-7	TRBD2	TGCAGTGCTAGTGGGAGTCTAGCGGGAGCTTCCTCCCTCTACGAGCAGTACTTC	CSASGSLAGASSLYEQYF
medium-sized	TRBV6-5	TRBJ1-2	NA	TGTGCCAGCAGCCCCTTTCAGGGCTATGGCTACACCTTC	CASSPFQGYGYTF
medium-sized	TRBV5-4	TRBJ2-3	NA	TGTGGGGTAAACGGAGCTAGCGGCACAGATACGCAGTATTTT	CGVNGASGTDTQYF
NA	TRBV6-2/TRBV6-3	TRBJ1-1	NA	TGTGCCAGCTACGACCAGGGTTTTGACACTGAAGCTTTCTTT	CASYDQGFDTEAFF
medium-sized	TRBV5-1	TRBJ1-6	NA	TGCGCCAGCAGCTTGACAGGCCCTAATTCACCCCTCCACTTT	CASSLTGPNSPLHF
many	TRBV5-4	TRBJ2-5	TRBD1	TGTGCCAGCAGCTTGGTTTTTGGGACAGAAGAGACCCAGTACTTC	CASSLVFGTEETQYF
NA	TRBV27	TRBJ2-7	NA	TGTGCCAGCAGTTTTGGGAAACAGGGTTTAGTGGAGCAGTACTTC	CASSFGKQGLVEQYF
medium-sized	TRBV5-1	TRBJ2-2	TRBD1	TGCGCCAGCAGCCCGCTTGGGACAGGAGTAGGAACCGGGGAGCTGTTTTTT	CASSPLGTGVGTGELFF
NA	TRBV7-9	TRBJ2-3	NA	TGTGCCAGCAGCTTAGACAGGGAGGTCCATTTT	CASSLDREVHF
medium-sized	TRBV15	TRBJ2-7	NA	TGTGCCACCAGCAGAGATCTGAGGGGACTGAGCTCCTACGAGCAGTACTTC	CATSRDLRGLSSYEQYF
NA	TRBV6-5	TRBJ2-2	TRBD1	TGTGCCAGCAGCTCGGACCGGGACAGGGGTCGCGGGGAGCTGTTTTTT	CASSSDRDRGRGELFF
NA	TRBV29-1	TRBJ2-7	NA	TGCAGCGGAGGACAGTTCTACGAGCAGTACTTC	CSGGQFYEQYF
medium-sized	TRBV7-3	TRBJ2-1	TRBD2	TGTGCCAGCAGCGCGGGAGCCGGTGAGCAGTTCTTC	CASSAGAGEQFF
many	TRBV5-4	TRBJ2-5	TRBD2	TGTGCCAGCAGCTCTCCGGGACTAGCGGGAGGGGCCCAAGAGACCCAGTACTTC	CASSSPGLAGGAQETQYF
medium-sized	TRBV12-3/TRBV12-4	TRBJ2-3	NA	TGTGCCAGCAGACAGGGATCCACAGATACGCAGTATTTT	CASRQGSTDTQYF
NA	TRBV25-1	TRBJ2-1	TRBD2	TGTGCCAGCAGTGTTTTAGCGGGAGTAGACAATGAGCAGTTCTTC	CASSVLAGVDNEQFF
many	TRBV5-6	TRBJ2-2	NA	TGTGCCAGCAGCTTGGCCCCGCTGGGCGGGGAGCTGTTTTTT	CASSLAPLGGELFF
medium-sized	TRBV19	TRBJ2-2	TRBD1	TGTGCCAGTAGTTCCGACAGGGTTTCCGGGGAGCTGTTTTTT	CASSSDRVSGELFF
many	TRBV5-1	TRBJ2-5	TRBD1	TGCGCCAGCAGCCCTTACCGACAGGGCGAAGGGGAGACCCTGTACTTC	CASSPYRQGEGETLYF
few	TRBV3-1	TRBJ2-1	TRBD1	TGTGCCAGCAGCCAGCTGGGACAGGGAGGTGAGCAGTTCTTC	CASSQLGQGGEQFF
few	TRBV24-1	TRBJ2-1	TRBD2	TGTGCCACCAGTGACTCGGGACTAGCTGGGGGCAATGAGCAGTTCTTC	CATSDSGLAGGNEQFF
medium-sized	TRBV20-1	TRBJ1-1	NA	TGCAGTGCTAGAGATCAGGCAGGGAACACTGAAGCTTTCTTT	CSARDQAGNTEAFF
medium-sized	TRBV25-1	TRBJ2-2	NA	TGTACCAGCAGTGCCCAGTTGGGGCGAGCCGGGGAGCTGTTTTTT	CTSSAQLGRAGELFF
medium-sized	TRBV12-3/TRBV12-4	TRBJ1-1	NA	TGTGCCAGCAGTTTAGGGGAAAGCACTGAAGCTTTCTTT	CASSLGESTEAFF
many	TRBV6-5	TRBJ2-3	TRBD1	TGTGCCAGCAGTTACTCGAGTGGGACAGGGGGCGCCGCAGATACGCAGTATTTT	CASSYSSGTGGAADTQYF
NA	TRBV7-2	TRBJ1-6	NA	TGTGCCAGCAGCTTATCGAGCGGGAATAATTCACCCCTCCACTTT	CASSLSSGNNSPLHF
many	TRBV15	TRBJ2-5	TRBD1	TGTGCCACCCTTACAATCGGACAGGGGAAAACCCAAGAGACCCAGTACTTC	CATLTIGQGKTQETQYF
few	TRBV5-1	TRBJ2-7	NA	TGCGCCAGCAGCTTGACGAAGGACGAGCAGTACTTC	CASSLTKDEQYF
medium-sized	TRBV6-2/TRBV6-3	TRBJ1-1	NA	TGTGCCGTTGTCCAGGGGACGGAAGCTTTCTTT	CAVVQGTEAFF
many	TRBV12-3/TRBV12-4	TRBJ2-1	NA	TGTGCCAGCAGTTTAGGGCCCCAGGGAGATGAGCAGTTCTTC	CASSLGPQGDEQFF
many	TRBV5-1	TRBJ2-1	NA	TGCGCCAGCACTCTAGAGGGAGAGGGGGATGAGCAGTTCTTC	CASTLEGEGDEQFF
medium-sized	TRBV20-1	TRBJ2-5	NA	TGCAGTGCTTGGACAAATGGAGAGACCCAGTACTTC	CSAWTNGETQYF
medium-sized	TRBV7-2	TRBJ2-5	NA	TGTGCCAGCAGGAAAGGGCTAGCTGATCAAGAGACCCAGTACTTC	CASRKGLADQETQYF
many	TRBV12-5	TRBJ2-1	NA	TGTGCTAGTGGTTTGATCAGCGGTTACAATGAGCAGTTCTTC	CASGLISGYNEQFF
medium-sized	TRBV24-1	TRBJ2-1	TRBD2	TGTGCCACCAGTGATTCGGCGGGAGCGGGGAATGAGCAGTTCTTC	CATSDSAGAGNEQFF
many	TRBV7-3	TRBJ2-4	NA	TGTGCCAGCAGCTTATGGGGGTCTGGAAACATTCAGTACTTC	CASSLWGSGNIQYF
many	TRBV7-2	TRBJ1-2	NA	TGTGCCAGCAGCTTAACCCTGGGGGAGGGCGACTTGTATGGCTACACCTTC	CASSLTLGEGDLYGYTF
NA	TRBV29-1	TRBJ1-3	NA	TGCAGCGTTGAGCTGTTGGGAAACACCATATATTTT	CSVELLGNTIYF
medium-sized	TRBV7-9	TRBJ2-6	NA	TGTGCCAGCAGCCCCACTAGCTCTGGGGCCAACGTCCTGACTTTC	CASSPTSSGANVLTF
medium-sized	TRBV12-3/TRBV12-4	TRBJ1-2	TRBD1	TGTGCCAGCAGTATCTGGCGGACAGGGGATTATGGCTACACCTTC	CASSIWRTGDYGYTF
many	TRBV5-1	TRBJ1-1	NA	TGCGCCAGCAGCATTGGGCTGAACACTGAAGCTTTCTTT	CASSIGLNTEAFF
many	TRBV6-1	TRBJ1-1	NA	TGTGCCAGCAGTGAAGACGGCGCAGTCAACACTGAAGCTTTCTTT	CASSEDGAVNTEAFF
NA	TRBV2	TRBJ2-7	NA	TGTGCCAGCAGTGAAAGGGCCGAGCAGTACTTC	CASSERAEQYF